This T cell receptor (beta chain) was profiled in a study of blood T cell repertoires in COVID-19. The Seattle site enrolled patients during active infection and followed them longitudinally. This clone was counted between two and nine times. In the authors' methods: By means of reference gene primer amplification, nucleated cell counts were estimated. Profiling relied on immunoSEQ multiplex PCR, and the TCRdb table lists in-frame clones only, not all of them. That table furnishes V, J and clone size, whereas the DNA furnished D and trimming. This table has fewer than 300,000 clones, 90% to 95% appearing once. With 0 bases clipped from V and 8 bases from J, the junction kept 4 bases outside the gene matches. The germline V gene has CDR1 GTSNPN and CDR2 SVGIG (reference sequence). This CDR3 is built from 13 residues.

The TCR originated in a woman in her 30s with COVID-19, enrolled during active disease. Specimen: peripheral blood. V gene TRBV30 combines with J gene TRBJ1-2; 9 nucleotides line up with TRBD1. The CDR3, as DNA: TGTGCCTGGAGTGTACCGGACAGGGGCGGCTACACCTTC. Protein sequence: CAWSVPDRGGYTF.